One sample yielded the 24 T cell receptor beta chains listed below, sequenced in a study of neurological immune-mediated disorders. One entry per CDR3 protein, called by TCRdb with MiXCR from the 5' RACE reads. The data show tens of thousands of distinct CDR3 sequences, 4% to 5.5% seen once. Sequencing was carried out using PBMCs. The receptors were gathered from an older woman with multiple sclerosis.

There are many counts of this clonotype. CDR3 coding DNA: TGTGCCAGCAGCCAAGGAAGCGGGGGGGCCCGGCGTAACACAGATACGCAGTATTTT. This codes for CASSQGSGGARRNTDTQYF. The chain joins TRBV4-2 to TRBJ2-3, with 10 bases matching TRBD2. Trimming took 1 base from V and 2 from J; bases not matched to a gene: 12. The CDR3 totals 19 residues. Germline V lookup: CDR1 LGHNA, CDR2 YNFKEQ.

This clonotype was seen at least ten times. The chain is built from TRBV10-3 and TRBJ2-1, with 8 bases that match TRBD1. CDR3 length: 16 amino acids. Unmatched junction bases numbered 5, after V lost 2 bases and J lost 2 bases. Germline V gene lookup returns CDR1 ENHRY and CDR2 SYGVKD. CDR3 sequence (DNA): TGTGCCATCAGTGAGAACCCAGGGGGCGCCTACAATGAGCAGTTCTTC. This translates into CAISENPGGAYNEQFF.

This clonotype was counted only a few times. V is TRBV24-1 and J is TRBJ1-5; 9 bases are a match to TRBD1. With V trimmed by 5 bases and J by 3 bases, 7 bases remained unmatched. CDR3 length: 16 residues. Germline CDR1 reads KGHDR; CDR2 reads SFDVKD. The CDR3 is CATSVGDRDHNQPQHF. Written as DNA, the CDR3 is TGTGCCACCAGTGTGGGGGACAGGGATCACAATCAGCCCCAGCATTTT.

Only a few counts were recorded for this clonotype. V gene TRBV6-1 combines with J gene TRBJ2-5, with D perhaps matching TRBD1 (6 bases). Germline V lookup: CDR1 MNHNS, CDR2 SASEGT. This CDR3 has 14 residues. The V end was cut by 1 base, the J end by 4 bases, with 10 bases between. The CDR3 nucleotides are TGTGCCAGCAGTGAAGGATGGGGGCGAGAGACCCAGTACTTC. This gives the protein CASSEGWGRETQYF.

This clonotype was picked up many times. This chain joins TRBV18 and TRBJ2-7; TRBD1 might be the D (6 bases). The V gene's germline CDR1 is KGHSH and CDR2 LQKENI. This CDR3 comprises 14 residues. V gave up 2 bases and J gave up 7 bases, with 15 bases separating them. CDR3 sequence (DNA): TGTGCCAGCTCACCAATATGGGGGCCGGGGGAGCAGTACTTC. It specifies CASSPIWGPGEQYF.

This clonotype has a handful of counts. This chain uses TRBV25-1 with TRBJ2-2; 11 bases map to TRBD2. This CDR3 is built from 17 residues. The germline V gene has CDR1 MGHDK and CDR2 SYGVNS. V gave up 4 bases and J gave up 1 base; unmatched junction bases: 5. The CDR3 DNA reads TGTGCCAGCAGTGGGCTAGCGGGGGGACTGAACACCGGGGAGCTGTTTTTT. Protein sequence: CASSGLAGGLNTGELFF.

At least ten counts were recorded for this clonotype. V and J are TRBV12-3 or TRBV12-4 and TRBJ2-5, with 11 bases identical to TRBD1. This CDR3 has 16 residues. V was pared by 6 bases and J by 4 bases, with 10 bases of the junction left unmatched. The CDR3 here is CASRDYGQGAGETQYF. DNA of the CDR3: TGTGCCAGCAGGGATTACGGACAGGGGGCGGGAGAGACCCAGTACTTC.

Ten or more counts support this clonotype. The chain has TRBV20-1 and TRBJ1-1, with D maybe TRBD1 (6 bases). V was shortened by 3 bases and J by 3 bases, with 20 bases between the two germline ends. Germline-derived CDR1 and CDR2 are DFQATT and SNEGSKA (reference sequence). The CDR3 sequence is 16 residues long. The CDR3 spells CSASNPASGAYTEAFF. The CDR3 bases are TGCAGTGCTAGTAACCCAGCGTCAGGGGCGTACACTGAAGCTTTCTTT.

This clonotype was counted ten times or more. The genes are TRBV20-1 and TRBJ1-1; no reliable D call. CDR1 is DFQATT and CDR2 is SNEGSKA in the germline V gene (reference sequence). The CDR3 loop spans 12 amino acids. V was clipped by 7 bases and J by 2 bases, with 11 bases between them. CDR3: CSVRTDNTEAFF. In DNA, the CDR3 is TGCAGTGTTCGGACGGATAACACTGAAGCTTTCTTT.

This clonotype was counted at least ten times. CDR3: CASSSTTDTQYF. The CDR3 DNA is TGCGCCAGCAGCTCCACGACAGATACGCAGTATTTT. The chain links TRBV5-1 to TRBJ2-3; D unresolved. Germline V gene sequence: CDR1 SGHRS, CDR2 YFSETQ. Trimming cost V 3 bases and J 3 bases, with 5 bases left between them. The CDR3 sequence is 12 residues long.

As concerns this clonotype: Given the absence of the conserved phenylalanine or tryptophan at the CDR3 end, a read error is likely. The rearrangement links TRBV29-1 to TRBJ1-2; D is uncertain. V lost 0 bases and J lost 4, with 3 bases in between. The CDR3 is 11 residues long. Germline CDR1 and CDR2: SQVTM and ANQGSEA. The DNA for the CDR3 is TGCAGCGTTGAAGAATTCTATGGCTACACCGTC. Its protein product is CSVEEFYGYTV.

The chain carries TRBV10-3 and TRBJ2-7; D possibly corresponds to TRBD1 (6 bases). V was shortened by 6 bases and J by 5 bases, with 8 bases between the two germline ends. The length of the CDR3 is 11 residues. The V gene's germline CDR1 is ENHRY and CDR2 SYGVKD. The CDR3 nucleotides read TGTGCCATCAGCAGGGGCGACGAGCAGTACTTC. It yields the protein CAISRGDEQYF.

Comments on this clonotype: Germline is not matched at one junction end, which may reflect a read error. This chain joins TRBV10-3 and TRBJ1-3; D not certain. From germline, CDR1 is ENHRY and CDR2 SYGVKD. This CDR3 comprises 14 residues. This CDR3 reads CAIRPDNSGKTIYF. CDR3 coding DNA: TGTGCCATCAGACCCGACAACTCTGGAAAAACCATATATTTT.

This clonotype is classed as medium-sized (0.01 to 0.1%). The V call is TRBV7-8, the J call TRBJ2-1, with 7 bases aligning to TRBD2. V shed 1 base, J shed 4 bases, and the junction held 16 bases outside the gene matches. The CDR3 totals 19 residues. The germline V gene has CDR1 SGHVS and CDR2 FQNEAQ. This chain's CDR3 is CASSLGEGLLALKYNEQFF. In DNA, the CDR3 is TGTGCCAGCAGCTTAGGGGAGGGCCTCCTAGCGTTGAAATACAATGAGCAGTTCTTC.

The chain is built from TRBV20-1 and TRBJ2-5; possibly TRBD2 for D (7 bases). Germline loops: CDR1 DFQATT, CDR2 SNEGSKA (reference sequence). The CDR3 is 12 residues long. V was clipped by 6 bases and J by 4 bases, with 12 bases between them. CDR3 region: CSAHREGETQYF. CDR3 in DNA: TGCAGTGCCCACAGGGAGGGAGAGACCCAGTACTTC.

In its sample, this clonotype was seen a few times. The chain uses TRBV19 and TRBJ2-5; D possibly corresponds to TRBD1 (5 bases). V was clipped by 1 base and J by 5 bases, with 11 bases between them. The germline V gene encodes CDR1 LNHDA and CDR2 SQIVND (reference sequence). This CDR3 is 14 amino acids long. CDR3 bases: TGTGCCAGTAGTATAGGACAGAGTGGCGAGACCCAGTACTTC. Residues: CASSIGQSGETQYF.

Comment on this clonotype: An end of the junction does not agree with germline; a read error may underlie this. The rearrangement links TRBV12-3 or TRBV12-4 to TRBJ1-5; D uncertain. CDR3 size: 12 residues. The CDR3 DNA reads TGTGCCAGCAAAGATAACAATCAGCCCCAGAATTTT. The encoded protein is CASKDNNQPQNF.

This clonotype is labeled medium-sized (0.01 to 0.1%). The CDR3 loop is CASSTGTADEKLFF. In nucleotides, the CDR3 is TGCGCCAGCTCGACCGGGACAGCCGATGAAAAACTGTTTTTT. The chain joins TRBV5-1 to TRBJ1-4; TRBD1 aligns across 7 bases. V lost 7 bases to trimming and J lost 6 bases; unmatched junction nucleotides: 9. Germline V gene sequence: CDR1 SGHRS, CDR2 YFSETQ. There are 14 residues in the CDR3.

This clonotype was counted at least ten times. This chain connects TRBV12-3 or TRBV12-4 to TRBJ2-2, with 12 positions matching TRBD1. V lost 6 bases to trimming and J lost 6 bases; unmatched junction nucleotides: 5. This CDR3 spans 15 amino acids. CDR3 region: CASRPGTGGPGELFF. Written as DNA, the CDR3 is TGTGCCAGCAGGCCGGGGACAGGGGGCCCCGGGGAGCTGTTTTTT.

This clonotype was counted only a few times. Mismatch with germline at one junction end may stem from a read error. V usage is TRBV7-8 and J usage is TRBJ1-5; D gene ambiguous. There are 13 residues in the CDR3. From germline, CDR1 is SGHVS and CDR2 FQNEAQ. The CDR3: CASSLGGNQLQHF. The CDR3 region has the DNA TGTGCCAGCAGCTTAGGGGGTAATCAGCTCCAGCATTTT.

This clonotype showed up many times. The CDR3 bases are TGCAGTGTCCCGACTAGCGGGAGAGCCGAGCAGTACGTC. Its protein product is CSVPTSGRAEQYV. The rearrangement links TRBV20-1 to TRBJ2-7, with 12 bases that match TRBD2. The CDR3 sequence is 13 residues long. The ends lost 7 bases at V and 6 bases at J; junction bases unmatched: 7. CDR1 is DFQATT and CDR2 is SNEGSKA in the germline V gene (reference sequence).

This rearrangement joins TRBV2 to TRBJ2-6, with D hard to call. Germline V lookup: CDR1 SNHLY, CDR2 FYNNEI. Between the trimmed V and J ends, which lost 7 bases and 2 bases, there was a span of 9 bases. This CDR3 comprises 14 residues. CDR3 bases: TGTGCCAGCAAGGCCCCGACTGGGGCCAACGTCCTGACTTTC. Amino acid sequence: CASKAPTGANVLTF.

This clonotype has a count of ten or more. The rearrangement uses TRBV5-6 and TRBJ1-2, with unresolved D. CDR3 length equals 13 residues. CDR1 and CDR2 from the germline V gene are SGHDT and YYEEEE. V dropped 2 bases and J dropped 6 bases, with 11 bases sitting between them. This CDR3 is CASSLGREDGYTF. For the CDR3, the DNA is TGTGCCAGCAGCTTAGGAAGGGAGGATGGCTACACCTTC.

At least ten counts were recorded for this clonotype. The gene calls are TRBV20-1 and TRBJ2-3; 14 bases map to TRBD2. Germline V CDR1 and CDR2: DFQATT, SNEGSKA (reference sequence). The CDR3 covers 15 residues. The J segment lost 1 base and the V segment lost 4 bases, leaving 1 base of the junction unmatched. In DNA, the CDR3 is TGCAGTGCTACGGGACTAGCGGGGGGCACAGATACGCAGTATTTT. Translated, it gives CSATGLAGGTDTQYF.